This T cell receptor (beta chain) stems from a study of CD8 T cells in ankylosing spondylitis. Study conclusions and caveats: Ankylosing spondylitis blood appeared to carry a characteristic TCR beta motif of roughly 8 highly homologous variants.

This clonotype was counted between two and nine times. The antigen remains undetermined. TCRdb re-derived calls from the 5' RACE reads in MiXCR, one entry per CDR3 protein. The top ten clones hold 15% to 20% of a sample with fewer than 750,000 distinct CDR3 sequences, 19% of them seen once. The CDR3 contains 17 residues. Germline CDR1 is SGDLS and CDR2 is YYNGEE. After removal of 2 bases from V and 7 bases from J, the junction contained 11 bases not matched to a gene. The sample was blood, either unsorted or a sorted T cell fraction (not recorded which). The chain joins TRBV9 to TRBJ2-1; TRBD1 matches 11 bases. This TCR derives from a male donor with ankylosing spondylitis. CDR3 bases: TGTGCCAGCAGCGTCCTTCCAGGGACAGGGGGGGGGAATGAGCAGTTCTTC. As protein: CASSVLPGTGGGNEQFF.